Listed below are T cell receptor beta chains from one sample, sequenced in a study of T cells in tumors after PD-1 blockade. Profiling relied on immunoSEQ multiplex PCR, and the TCRdb table lists in-frame clones only, not all of them. The sample has about 16,000 clones; over 70% are singletons. Sequencing used PBMCs, obtained after anti-PD-1 treatment. Source of these receptors: a human donor with basal cell carcinoma. Each CDR3 is given with its conserved first and last residue. Fields, in order: D gene, V gene, CDR3 protein. D genes are given only for firm matches.

d_gene: TRBD1; v_gene: TRBV7-9; CDR3aa: CASSFGRDRRSYEQYF
d_gene: TRBD2; v_gene: TRBV27; CDR3aa: CASSFSGRDEQYF
d_gene: TRBD2; v_gene: TRBV7-3; CDR3aa: CASSPMGGRLGETQYF
d_gene: -; v_gene: TRBV5-5; CDR3aa: CASSLEIAEGLGQQYF
d_gene: TRBD2; v_gene: TRBV29-1; CDR3aa: CSVIQASGSGEQFF
d_gene: TRBD1; v_gene: TRBV5-1; CDR3aa: CASSLRQGPNEQFF
d_gene: TRBD2; v_gene: TRBV10-1; CDR3aa: CASRPRAYSGGETQYF
d_gene: TRBD2; v_gene: TRBV30; CDR3aa: CAWTSGPNNEQFF
d_gene: TRBD2; v_gene: TRBV2; CDR3aa: CASSYGWAGEGSSYNEQFF
d_gene: -; v_gene: TRBV19; CDR3aa: CASSRVRGMNTEAFF
d_gene: -; v_gene: TRBV27; CDR3aa: CASSEQYNEQFF
d_gene: TRBD2; v_gene: TRBV6-5; CDR3aa: CASSFTSGYYNEQFF
d_gene: TRBD1; v_gene: TRBV6-2/TRBV6-3; CDR3aa: CASSYSRQGQPQHF
d_gene: TRBD1; v_gene: TRBV14; CDR3aa: CASSQDRAGGEQFF
d_gene: -; v_gene: TRBV24-1; CDR3aa: CATSDPGHTDTQYF
d_gene: -; v_gene: TRBV5-1; CDR3aa: CASSVELASYEQYF
d_gene: TRBD1; v_gene: TRBV9; CDR3aa: CASSIGQGRETQYF
d_gene: -; v_gene: TRBV2; CDR3aa: CASKGLGYEQYF
d_gene: -; v_gene: TRBV13; CDR3aa: CASSRGNTGELFF
d_gene: -; v_gene: TRBV6-5; CDR3aa: CASRQANNEKLFF
d_gene: -; v_gene: TRBV21-1; CDR3aa: CASSKNLQGRVPEAFF
d_gene: TRBD2; v_gene: TRBV7-9; CDR3aa: CASRPLAGLGEQYF
d_gene: -; v_gene: TRBV9; CDR3aa: CASSVTPGSTNEKLFF
d_gene: TRBD2; v_gene: TRBV24-1; CDR3aa: CAVRGGHEQFF
d_gene: -; v_gene: TRBV4-1; CDR3aa: CASSQDEGREKLFF
d_gene: TRBD1; v_gene: TRBV6-5; CDR3aa: CASSLGQGGSYEQYF
d_gene: TRBD2; v_gene: TRBV2; CDR3aa: CASCYGWAGEGSSYNEQFF
d_gene: TRBD1; v_gene: TRBV10-3; CDR3aa: CAISAVSTGDTEAFF
d_gene: -; v_gene: TRBV6-5; CDR3aa: CASSYMAEYGYTF
d_gene: TRBD1; v_gene: TRBV6-2/TRBV6-3; CDR3aa: CASSYRQGSNSPLHF
d_gene: -; v_gene: TRBV18; CDR3aa: CASSPPFRPGDIQYF
d_gene: -; v_gene: TRBV2; CDR3aa: CASTQYRDADTQYF
d_gene: -; v_gene: TRBV10-3; CDR3aa: CAISEPRTEKLFF
d_gene: TRBD1; v_gene: TRBV19; CDR3aa: CASKTGSSDTQYF
d_gene: -; v_gene: TRBV2; CDR3aa: CASTLGRSSGNTIYF
d_gene: -; v_gene: TRBV5-1; CDR3aa: CASSLDTYEQYF
d_gene: TRBD2; v_gene: TRBV7-2; CDR3aa: CASSLGASGGLSSYEQYF
d_gene: -; v_gene: TRBV7-3; CDR3aa: CASSLNPRGTGELFF
d_gene: -; v_gene: TRBV15; CDR3aa: CATSRDPGSSGNTIYF
d_gene: -; v_gene: TRBV3-1/TRBV3-2; CDR3aa: CASSHPQEGAGYQETQYF
d_gene: -; v_gene: TRBV6-4; CDR3aa: CASSASGRTDTQYF
d_gene: TRBD1; v_gene: TRBV6-6; CDR3aa: CASRQGAVQPQHF
d_gene: -; v_gene: TRBV6-2/TRBV6-3; CDR3aa: CASSYLAENQETQYF
d_gene: TRBD1; v_gene: TRBV6-1; CDR3aa: CASSEAPRTGFVTYNSPLHF
d_gene: -; v_gene: TRBV5-5; CDR3aa: CASSGGTITDTQYF